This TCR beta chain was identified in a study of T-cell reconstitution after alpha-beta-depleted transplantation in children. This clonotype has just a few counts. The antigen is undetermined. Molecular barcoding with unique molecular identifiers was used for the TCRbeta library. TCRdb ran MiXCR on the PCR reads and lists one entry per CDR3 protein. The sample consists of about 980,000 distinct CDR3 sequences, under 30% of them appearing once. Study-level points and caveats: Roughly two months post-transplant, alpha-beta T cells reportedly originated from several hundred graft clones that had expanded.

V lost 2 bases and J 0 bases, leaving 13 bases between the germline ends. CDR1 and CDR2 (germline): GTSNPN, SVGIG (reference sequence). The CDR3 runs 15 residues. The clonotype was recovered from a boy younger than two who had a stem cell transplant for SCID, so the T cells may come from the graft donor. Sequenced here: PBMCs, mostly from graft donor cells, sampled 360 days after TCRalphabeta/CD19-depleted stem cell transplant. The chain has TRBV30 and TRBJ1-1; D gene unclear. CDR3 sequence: CAWSLTAVLNTEAFF. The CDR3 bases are TGTGCCTGGAGTCTAACCGCAGTACTGAACACTGAAGCTTTCTTT.